This T cell receptor beta chain came from a study of PD-1 blockade in classical Hodgkin lymphoma. At the level of the study: Patients received nivolumab 3 mg/kg intravenously every 2 weeks.

Study-level points and caveats: Healthy donors reportedly exceeded newly diagnosed patients in baseline TCR diversity.

Relapse was seen in all patients after autologous stem cell transplantation, and brentuximab vedotin exposure was variable. Data came from immunoSEQ multiplex PCR; TCRdb stores just in-frame clones and leaves some out. The sample lists over 85,000 clones; about four fifths were seen once. This clone was counted ten times or more. Its target is unknown. The sample here was peripheral blood mononuclear cells (PBMCs), taken before the second cycle of nivolumab. The source of this sequence is a human donor with classical Hodgkin lymphoma.

The CDR3 sequence is CASSAAGGPYEQYF. The CDR3 region has the DNA TGTGCCAGTAGTGCGGCGGGAGGGCCTTACGAGCAGTACTTC. V gene TRBV19 combines with J gene TRBJ2-7; 9 positions agree with TRBD2. V shed 5 bases and J 4 bases; nucleotides not matched to a gene: 6. The CDR3 spans 14 residues. Germline-derived CDR1 and CDR2 are LNHDA and SQIVND (reference sequence).